The rows below give T cell receptor beta chains drawn from one sample of a study of T cell responses to AZD1222 COVID-19 vaccine. Repertoires were generated with immunoSEQ multiplex PCR, while TCRdb's copy carries only in-frame clones and drops some. The table lists 100,000 to 150,000 clones, approximately 85% of them singletons. The source was peripheral blood, collected on day 0 of AZD1222 vaccination. The receptors here all came from an adult in good health. Both conserved end residues are part of each CDR3. A D gene is named only where the DNA matches it firmly. Some rows mark clone size as missing; the rest say once, few, many or name a class of expanded clone.

J gene,V gene,D gene,clone size,CDR3 DNA,CDR3 protein
TRBJ1-4,TRBV19,NA,once,TGTGCCAGTAGCAGTGGGAGTATTGGGGAAAAACTGTTTTTT,CASSSGSIGEKLFF
TRBJ2-2,TRBV2,NA,once,TGTGCCAGCAGGGGCGGGGCTAACACCGGGGAGCTGTTTTTT,CASRGGANTGELFF
TRBJ2-1,TRBV2,NA,NA,TGTGCCAGCACCAAGGGTTGGGAAGGCAATGAGCAGTTCTTC,CASTKGWEGNEQFF
TRBJ2-1,TRBV11-2,TRBD2,NA,TGTGCCAGCAGCCCTAGCGGGGAGAGTTATGAGCAGTTCTTC,CASSPSGESYEQFF
TRBJ1-3,TRBV14,NA,NA,TGTGCCAGCAGCCAAGATGAGAGGGGGAGGGATCCGGGAAACACCATATATTTT,CASSQDERGRDPGNTIYF
TRBJ2-1,TRBV7-8,TRBD2,NA,TGTGCCAGCACCCTGGCGATCACGGGAGGGCCTGAGGGTGAGCAGTTCTTC,CASTLAITGGPEGEQFF
TRBJ2-7,TRBV6-5,NA,NA,TGTGCCAGCCCATCCTCCTACGAGCAGTACTTC,CASPSSYEQYF
TRBJ2-1,TRBV9,TRBD2,NA,TGTGCCAGCAGCGGAGGGACTAGCGGGATTCCAGAGGACAATGAGCAGTTCTTC,CASSGGTSGIPEDNEQFF
TRBJ1-1,TRBV2,TRBD1,NA,TGTGCCAGCGGACAGGGGCTCACTGAAGCTTTCTTT,CASGQGLTEAFF
TRBJ1-2,TRBV30,NA,NA,TGTGCCTGGAGTACGGACGGTCACTATGGCTACACCTTC,CAWSTDGHYGYTF
TRBJ2-1,TRBV13,NA,NA,TGTGCCAGCAGCCCAACAAAAAGCTCCTACAATGAGCAGTTCTTC,CASSPTKSSYNEQFF
TRBJ2-3,TRBV7-2,TRBD1,NA,TGTGCCAGCAGCTCCCCTCTGGGGCAGGGGGCGGGTACGCAGTATTTT,CASSSPLGQGAGTQYF
TRBJ2-2,TRBV2,NA,NA,TGTGCCAGCAGTGCTCTGGAGACGGGAAACACCGGGGAGCTGTTTTTT,CASSALETGNTGELFF
TRBJ2-7,TRBV6-2/TRBV6-3,NA,NA,TGTGCCAGCAGCCACGGGCCAGGGCCCACCTACGAGCAGTACTTC,CASSHGPGPTYEQYF
TRBJ2-7,TRBV21-1,NA,NA,TGTGCCAGCAGCAAAGGAGACAGGGGGTCCTACGAGCAGTACTTC,CASSKGDRGSYEQYF
TRBJ2-5,TRBV30,TRBD2,few,TGTGCCTGGAGTTCTGGGCGGGGGGTAAAGACCCAGTACTTC,CAWSSGRGVKTQYF
TRBJ2-2,TRBV4-3,NA,NA,TGCGCCAGCAGCCACGCCGGGAGCAATACCGGGGAGCTGTTTTTT,CASSHAGSNTGELFF
TRBJ2-1,TRBV6-5,TRBD1,NA,TGTGCCAGCAGCCTGGGACAGTTATACAATGAGCAGTTCTTC,CASSLGQLYNEQFF
TRBJ1-5,TRBV4-1,NA,NA,TGCGCCAGCAGCCTAAGTGTAGTCGTTAGGGGACACAGCAATCAGCCCCAGCATTTT,CASSLSVVVRGHSNQPQHF
TRBJ1-2,TRBV14,TRBD1,NA,TGTGCCAGCAGCTCACAGGGGGCGAGGGGCTACACCTTC,CASSSQGARGYTF
TRBJ1-1,TRBV7-9,NA,NA,TGTGCCAGCAGCACAGACGGCTATAATACTGAAGCTTTCTTT,CASSTDGYNTEAFF
TRBJ1-2,TRBV3-1/TRBV3-2,TRBD1,NA,TGTGCCAGCAGCCTCTATGGGGACAGGGGGAACTATGGCTACACCTTC,CASSLYGDRGNYGYTF
TRBJ2-1,TRBV29-1,TRBD1,NA,TGCAGCGTGGAACCCCGGGACAGGGGAAATGAGCAGTTCTTC,CSVEPRDRGNEQFF
TRBJ2-7,TRBV6-2/TRBV6-3,NA,NA,TGTGCCAGCAGTTATGCATTCTCCTACGAGCAGTACTTC,CASSYAFSYEQYF
TRBJ2-1,TRBV20-1,NA,few,TGCAGTGCTGGGGCCAATGAGCAGTTCTTC,CSAGANEQFF
TRBJ2-1,TRBV15,NA,NA,TGTGCCACCAGCAGAGACGGAGCGCCCCGTGAGCAGTTCTTC,CATSRDGAPREQFF
TRBJ1-6,TRBV11-3,TRBD1,NA,TGTGCCAGCAGCGCCCGACAGGGGTCACCCCTCCACTTT,CASSARQGSPLHF
TRBJ2-5,TRBV7-2,NA,NA,TGTGCCAGCAGCCACCAGTCAACGCGGCAAGAGACCCAGTACTTC,CASSHQSTRQETQYF
TRBJ2-2,TRBV6-2/TRBV6-3,NA,NA,TGTGCCAGCAGTGGACAGACAAACACCGGGGAGCTGTTTTTT,CASSGQTNTGELFF
TRBJ1-3,TRBV4-1,NA,NA,TGCGCCAGCGGCGAGGGAGGACTCTATGGAAACACCATATATTTT,CASGEGGLYGNTIYF
TRBJ2-5,TRBV5-1,TRBD2,NA,TGCGCCAGCAGCTTGAATAGCGGGGGGGCAGAGACCCAGTACTTC,CASSLNSGGAETQYF
TRBJ1-5,TRBV25-1,NA,NA,TGTGCCAGCAGTGAATGGGGAAACGGTCAGCCCCAGCATTTT,CASSEWGNGQPQHF
TRBJ1-2,TRBV11-2,NA,NA,TGTGCCAGCAGCCCATCCGGAGGGAACTATGGCTACACCTTC,CASSPSGGNYGYTF
TRBJ2-7,TRBV5-4,NA,NA,TGTGCCAGCAGCTTGGAGGATCGCGAGCAGTACTTC,CASSLEDREQYF
TRBJ2-3,TRBV28,NA,NA,TGTGCCAGCAGTTTTTGGGCTAGCTCGTTGACCACACCTGGCACAGATACGCAGTATTTT,CASSFWASSLTTPGTDTQYF
TRBJ1-1,TRBV27,NA,NA,TGTGCCAGCAGTTCGAAACGGACAGTGAACACTGAAGCTTTCTTT,CASSSKRTVNTEAFF
TRBJ1-2,TRBV28,NA,NA,TGTGCCAGCAGTTCGCCAGGGATTACTATTGGCTACACCTTC,CASSSPGITIGYTF
TRBJ1-6,TRBV6-4,NA,few,TGTGCCAGCAGTGACGATGACACGGCCAGGTCACCCCTCCACTTT,CASSDDDTARSPLHF
TRBJ1-1,TRBV7-8,NA,NA,TGTGCCAGCAGCTTAGAGCCGGGACCGAACACTGAAGCTTTCTTT,CASSLEPGPNTEAFF
TRBJ1-6,TRBV25-1,TRBD1,NA,TGTGCCAGCAGTGAATCCCACAGGGGTTATTCACCCCTCCACTTT,CASSESHRGYSPLHF
TRBJ2-1,TRBV7-9,NA,NA,TGTGCCAGCAGCCCTAAGTCACTGCTCAATGAGCAGTTCTTC,CASSPKSLLNEQFF
TRBJ1-2,TRBV19,NA,NA,TGTGCCAGTAGTATAGTAGAGTTTCGGGGCTACACCTTC,CASSIVEFRGYTF
TRBJ2-7,TRBV3-1/TRBV3-2,NA,NA,TGTGCCAGCAGCCAAGATAGGGGGGCCTTCTCCTACGAGCAGTACTTC,CASSQDRGAFSYEQYF
TRBJ1-2,TRBV12-3/TRBV12-4,NA,NA,TGTGCCAGCAGTTTAGTCGGAGGAGGCGGCTACACCTTC,CASSLVGGGGYTF
TRBJ1-2,TRBV6-1,NA,NA,TGTGCCAGCAGTGAATTTAGGGGCGCCGGTGGCTACACCTTC,CASSEFRGAGGYTF
TRBJ2-3,TRBV19,NA,NA,TGTGCCAGTAGTATAGAGACAGGTACTAGCACAGATACGCAGTATTTT,CASSIETGTSTDTQYF
TRBJ2-2,TRBV9,NA,NA,TGTGCCAGCAGCCCCACCCCCGGGACCCGACCCACCGGGGAGCTGTTTTTT,CASSPTPGTRPTGELFF
TRBJ1-2,TRBV27,TRBD1,NA,TGTGCCAGCAGTTTAGCCGGGACAGGGTACGGCTACACCTTC,CASSLAGTGYGYTF
TRBJ1-1,TRBV11-2,TRBD1,once,TGTGCCAGCAGCTTCCGATTGGGACAGGGTCGGAGGGACACTGAAGCTTTCTTT,CASSFRLGQGRRDTEAFF
TRBJ2-7,TRBV3-1/TRBV3-2,TRBD1,few,TGTGCCAGCAGCCAAAGACCGGGACAGGGAGGTGAGCAGTACTTC,CASSQRPGQGGEQYF
TRBJ2-5,TRBV19,NA,NA,TGTGCCAGTAGTATCCCTTGGGCAGGGAGAGAGACCCAGTACTTC,CASSIPWAGRETQYF
TRBJ1-6,TRBV3-1/TRBV3-2,NA,NA,TGTGCCAGCAGCCAAGGGGGACGTGATAATTCACCCCTCCACTTT,CASSQGGRDNSPLHF
TRBJ1-4,TRBV3-1/TRBV3-2,TRBD1,NA,TGTGCCAGCAGCCTTGGACAGGGTGATCTGGAAAAACTGTTTTTT,CASSLGQGDLEKLFF
TRBJ2-7,TRBV3-1/TRBV3-2,TRBD1,NA,TGTGCCAGCCGTAAGACAGGGGAATTATACGAGCAGTACTTC,CASRKTGELYEQYF
TRBJ1-2,TRBV3-1/TRBV3-2,NA,NA,TGTGCCAGCAGGGGCTGGGCTGACTATGGCTACACCTTC,CASRGWADYGYTF
TRBJ1-1,TRBV19,NA,NA,TGTGCCAGTAGTATTTTAGGGACGGTGAACACTGAAGCTTTCTTT,CASSILGTVNTEAFF
TRBJ2-7,TRBV24-1,TRBD2,NA,TGTGCCACCAGTGGCCTTCTAGCGGGCCTTGACTCCTACGAGCAGTACTTC,CATSGLLAGLDSYEQYF
TRBJ2-7,TRBV10-2,TRBD2,NA,TGCGCCAGCACACTAGCGGGAGAGTCCGAGCAGTACTTC,CASTLAGESEQYF
TRBJ2-7,TRBV11-3,NA,NA,TGTGCCAGCAGCTTAGGGTCTGACTCCTACGAGCAGTACTTC,CASSLGSDSYEQYF
TRBJ2-5,TRBV5-4,NA,NA,TGTGCCAGCACCAACCTAGGACGGTCGTACCAAGAGACCCAGTACTTC,CASTNLGRSYQETQYF